Listed below are T cell receptor beta chains from one sample, sequenced in a study of blood T cells in healthy people across ages. One entry per CDR3 protein results from TCRdb running MiXCR on the 5' RACE reads. The sample lists about 640,000 distinct CDR3 sequences, about 54% occurring once. Sequenced: blood. The origin of the receptors is a man in his 60s in good health. Both conserved end residues are part of each CDR3. A D gene is named only where the DNA matches it firmly. Size is stated for part of the rows, as once, few or many counts, or as a class when the clone is expanded.

j_call d_call clone_size v_call cdr3_aa cdr3_nt
TRBJ1-4 TRBD1 - TRBV20-1 CSAPGTGGGWGNEKLFF TGCAGTGCGCCCGGGACAGGTGGGGGCTGGGGTAATGAAAAACTGTTTTTT
TRBJ1-1 TRBD1 - TRBV6-1 CASIPDRDAEAFF TGTGCCAGCATTCCGGACAGGGACGCTGAAGCTTTCTTT
TRBJ2-6 - few TRBV10-3 CAIMGHGDSGANVLTF TGTGCCATCATGGGTCACGGCGACTCTGGGGCCAACGTCCTGACTTTC
TRBJ2-1 TRBD1 - TRBV10-1 CASSDFGQGSYNEQFF TGCGCCAGCAGTGATTTCGGACAGGGATCCTACAATGAGCAGTTCTTC
TRBJ2-1 - - TRBV20-1 CSARAGREQFF TGCAGTGCTCGGGCAGGGCGTGAGCAGTTCTTC
TRBJ2-3 TRBD1 - TRBV12-3/TRBV12-4 CASSCRGTGDVQYF TGTGCCAGCAGTTGCAGGGGGACCGGAGATGTGCAGTATTTT
TRBJ2-7 - few TRBV18 CASSPLSQGPGYEQYF TGTGCCAGCTCACCACTGAGTCAGGGGCCGGGGTACGAGCAGTACTTC
TRBJ2-7 TRBD2 few TRBV20-1 CSAGKPGTSGGSSYEQYF TGCAGTGCTGGAAAGCCCGGGACTAGCGGGGGGAGCTCCTACGAGCAGTACTTC
TRBJ2-7 - - TRBV20-1 CSATSTGGNYEQYF TGCAGTGCTACCTCGACAGGAGGGAACTACGAGCAGTACTTC
TRBJ2-7 - - TRBV20-1 CSALKSQLVYEQYF TGCAGTGCCCTCAAGAGTCAGCTCGTCTACGAGCAGTACTTC
TRBJ2-1 - few TRBV6-2/TRBV6-3 CASSYWGEQFF TGTGCCAGCAGTTATTGGGGTGAGCAGTTCTTC
TRBJ1-5 - few TRBV5-8 CASSLWRNNQPQHF TGTGCCAGCAGCTTGTGGCGGAACAATCAGCCCCAGCATTTT
TRBJ2-7 - - TRBV20-1 CSAGVRTYEQYF TGCAGTGCTGGAGTTAGAACCTACGAGCAGTACTTC
TRBJ2-6 - - TRBV5-1 CASSLSFGSGANVLTF TGCGCCAGCAGCTTGTCATTCGGCTCTGGGGCCAACGTCCTGACTTTC
TRBJ2-1 TRBD2 - TRBV2 CASRAGLAASYNEQFF TGTGCCAGCAGGGCCGGACTAGCAGCCTCCTACAATGAGCAGTTCTTC
TRBJ1-1 TRBD1 - TRBV29-1 CSVVQGATEAFF TGCAGCGTTGTACAGGGGGCCACTGAAGCTTTCTTT
TRBJ2-1 TRBD1 - TRBV2 CASGIRDRVSYNEQFF TGTGCCAGCGGCATACGGGACAGGGTCTCCTACAATGAGCAGTTCTTC
TRBJ2-7 - few TRBV6-1 CASAANSYEQYF TGTGCCAGCGCTGCTAACTCCTACGAGCAGTACTTC
TRBJ2-3 - - TRBV4-2 CASSQDLAGGGTDTQYF TGTGCCAGCAGCCAAGATTTGGCAGGGGGAGGAACAGATACGCAGTATTTT
TRBJ2-7 - - TRBV28 CASSPGAAGTYEQYF TGTGCCAGCAGTCCGGGTGCTGCGGGTACATACGAGCAGTACTTC
TRBJ2-7 - - TRBV19 CASSIGSSYNEQYF TGTGCCAGTAGTATAGGGAGCTCCTACAATGAGCAGTACTTC
TRBJ1-2 - - TRBV7-2 CASSRDMSYGYTF TGTGCCAGCAGCAGGGACATGAGCTATGGCTACACCTTC
TRBJ2-7 - - TRBV15 CATSREVSFEQYF TGTGCCACCAGCAGAGAAGTTAGTTTCGAGCAGTACTTC
TRBJ2-7 TRBD2 - TRBV6-6 CASSHREGDYEQYF TGTGCCAGCAGCCACCGGGAGGGCGACTACGAGCAGTACTTC
TRBJ2-7 - - TRBV5-4 CASSFRRGALGAFYEQYF TGTGCCAGCAGCTTCCGCAGGGGCGCCCTAGGAGCATTCTACGAGCAGTACTTC
TRBJ1-2 - - TRBV5-1 CASSLPPGEYTF TGCGCCAGCAGCTTGCCTCCAGGGGAGTACACCTTC
TRBJ2-6 - - TRBV28 CASNQGGTSGANVLTF TGTGCCAGCAACCAGGGCGGAACCTCTGGGGCCAACGTCCTGACTTTC
TRBJ2-2 - - TRBV6-5 CACRLRGTGELFF TGTGCCTGCAGGCTTAGAGGGACCGGGGAGCTGTTTTTT
TRBJ2-3 - few TRBV12-3/TRBV12-4 CASSLDGDTTDTQYF TGTGCCAGCAGTTTAGACGGGGATACCACAGATACGCAGTATTTT
TRBJ2-5 - - TRBV12-3/TRBV12-4 CASSGNSPQETQYF TGTGCCAGCAGTGGGAACAGCCCACAAGAGACCCAGTACTTC
TRBJ2-5 TRBD1 many TRBV3-1 CASSSRTGGETQYF TGTGCCAGCAGCTCCCGGACAGGGGGAGAGACCCAGTACTTC
TRBJ2-3 - once TRBV15 CATSRERGSWDTQYF TGTGCCACCAGCAGAGAAAGGGGGTCATGGGATACGCAGTATTTT
TRBJ2-5 - - TRBV14 CASSHLTRKETQYF TGTGCCAGCAGCCACTTAACTCGAAAAGAGACCCAGTACTTC
TRBJ2-3 - - TRBV6-6 CASRTQVEQYF TGTGCCAGCAGAACCCAAGTGGAGCAGTATTTT
TRBJ2-3 TRBD1 - TRBV29-1 CSVCRDRTDTQYF TGCAGCGTTTGTAGGGACAGGACAGATACGCAGTATTTT
TRBJ2-1 TRBD1 - TRBV10-3 CAISAGTGGNNEQFF TGTGCCATCAGTGCCGGGACAGGGGGCAACAATGAGCAGTTCTTC
TRBJ2-1 - - TRBV10-3 CAIGGPYNEQFF TGTGCCATCGGTGGTCCCTACAATGAGCAGTTCTTC
TRBJ2-7 - few TRBV18 CASSPRRDYEQYF TGTGCCAGCTCACCACGCAGGGACTACGAGCAGTACTTC
TRBJ2-7 TRBD2 medium-sized TRBV6-2/TRBV6-3 CASSAGLAGEQYF TGTGCCAGCAGCGCCGGACTAGCGGGTGAGCAGTACTTC
TRBJ2-5 - - TRBV18 CASSTMETQYF TGTGCCAGCTCTACCATGGAGACCCAGTACTTC
TRBJ1-1 - once TRBV1 CTSSPGQGRNTEAFF TGCACCAGCAGCCCGGGACAGGGGCGAAACACTGAAGCTTTCTTT
TRBJ2-3 TRBD2 few TRBV10-3 CASHSGDTDTQYF TGTGCCAGTCATAGCGGGGACACAGATACGCAGTATTTT
TRBJ2-5 - few TRBV3-1 CASSPPRSSETQYF TGTGCCAGCAGCCCACCTAGGAGTTCAGAGACCCAGTACTTC
TRBJ1-1 TRBD1 few TRBV5-5 CASEGQLNTEAFF TGTGCCAGCGAGGGACAGCTGAACACTGAAGCTTTCTTT
TRBJ2-1 - few TRBV5-1 CASTPHKAYNEQFF TGCGCCAGCACCCCCCACAAAGCCTACAATGAGCAGTTCTTC
TRBJ2-2 - - TRBV15 CATSRAGGQLYTGELFF TGTGCCACCAGCAGAGCCGGCGGACAACTTTACACCGGGGAGCTGTTTTTT